The source of this T cell receptor beta chain is a study of vaccination effects on CD4 cells after COVID-19. Across the study: Before any sequencing was done, the ViraFEST assay used viral peptide pools to expand antigen-specific CD4+ T cells. After fewer than 2.5 million PBMC were placed in each well, they were cultured with roughly 11 IU/ml IL-2 and 10 ug/ml peptides. Post-vaccine specimens arrived a median 72 days past the second dose. Study-level results: In vaccinees who were healthy, merely 1 out of 255 vaccine-induced clones cross-reacted with common cold coronaviruses.

Remarks on this clone: What it binds is unknown.

Repertoires were generated with immunoSEQ multiplex PCR, while TCRdb's copy carries only in-frame clones and drops some. The table records tens of thousands of clones, approximately 79% of them present only once. It was after 10 days of culture that CD4+ T cells were isolated. Either the BNT162b2 or mRNA-1273 vaccine was given to participants in two doses. Sample: CD4+ T cells from PBMCs cultured without peptide, taken after COVID-19 vaccination. The sequence was obtained from a human donor who received a COVID-19 vaccine.

The CDR3 loop is CASSEVVGTGGDTQYF. CDR3 nucleotide sequence: TGCGCCAGCAGTGAAGTCGTTGGGACGGGTGGAGATACGCAGTATTTT. This rearrangement joins TRBV10-1 to TRBJ2-3; tentatively, D is TRBD1 or TRBD2 (5 bases each). The CDR3 spans 16 residues. V dropped 3 bases and J dropped 5 bases, with 18 bases sitting between them. Germline V CDR1 and CDR2: WNHNN, SYGVQD (reference sequence).